Sequencing of this T cell receptor (beta chain) was carried out in a study of blood T cell repertoires in COVID-19. Study background: T cells, B-cell-depleted T cells, or PBMCs supplied cDNA or gDNA.

Data came from immunoSEQ multiplex PCR; TCRdb stores just in-frame clones and leaves some out. This sample carries approximately 310,000 clones, 80% to 90% of them seen once, and the ten largest clones take roughly 2%. Germline V gene lookup returns CDR1 LNHNV and CDR2 YYDKDF (reference sequence). CDR3 size: 14 residues. V was pared by 4 bases and J by 4 bases, with 5 bases of the junction left unmatched. Assignment of participants to cohorts was predicated upon participant-reported clinical history. Recovery among Cohort 3 donors was established by two negative PCRs, clearance, or symptom resolution.

The receptor was derived from a man younger than 45 who had recovered from COVID-19. Material for sequencing was PBMCs or T cells enriched from blood (not recorded which). This chain uses TRBV15 with TRBJ2-7; 9 bases line up with TRBD2. CDR3 amino acids: CATSIIAGEYEQYF. In nucleotides, the CDR3 is TGTGCCACCAGCATAATAGCGGGGGAGTACGAGCAGTACTTC.